This TCR beta chain was documented in a study of T cells in Graves' hyperthyroidism and ophthalmopathy. Researchers defined stable Graves' hyperthyroidism as no ophthalmopathy progression within 18 months. V lost 4 bases and J lost 7, with 20 bases in between. There are 16 residues in the CDR3. The germline V gene encodes CDR1 SGDLS and CDR2 YYNGEE. The CDR3 regions of TCR beta were amplified from RNA transcripts. First-round RT-PCR with HTBI primers amplified the TCR CDR3 region. TCRdb itself ran the multiplex PCR reads through MiXCR, one entry per CDR3 protein. The sample lists roughly 660,000 distinct CDR3 sequences, 17% occurring once. Only a few counts were recorded for this clonotype.

The sequence came from a man between 50 and 59 years old with Graves' hyperthyroidism. Sequencing was performed on blood. This chain joins TRBV9 and TRBJ1-4, with D tentatively TRBD1 (6 bases). In DNA form, the CDR3 reads TGTGCCAGCAGCCCCCCCGGTTCGGGGGCTGGTGAAAAACTGTTTTTT. This gives the protein CASSPPGSGAGEKLFF.